The 4 T cell receptor beta chains listed next were all sequenced from one sample in a study of response to subunit inactivated influenza vaccine (dated 2018 in TCRdb). The method behind the library was RT-PCR. The sequencer was an Illumina HiSeq 2500. TCRdb reprocessed the public reads (quality trimming at Q25 with fastp, clone calling with MiXCR) and kept in-frame beta chains. Every CDR3 protein is listed once, alongside the most common genes and DNA of its rows. This sample holds fewer than 700,000 distinct CDR3 sequences; under 15% were observed only once. The top ten clonotypes cover around 14% of the sample. The time point label for this specimen denotes: around 45 days after influenza vaccine administration. The sequencing here drew on PBMCs from blood, taken 35 to 45 days after vaccination. The receptors originated from a man aged 50 or older who received an inactivated influenza vaccine. Donor details come from another sample of the same person, matched by shared clones.

Only a few counts were recorded for this clonotype. The chain has TRBV10-3 and TRBJ1-6, with no clear D. V was pared by 3 bases and J by 7 bases, with 4 bases between. Germline values: CDR1 ENHRY, CDR2 SYGVKD. The length of the CDR3 is 12 residues. In DNA form, the CDR3 reads TGTGCCATCAGTGAAGAGAATTCACCCCTCCACTTT. It specifies CAISEENSPLHF.

The chain links TRBV27 to TRBJ2-3; no definite D call. Trimming stripped 11 bases from V and 5 bases from J, with 11 bases between. The CDR3 has 11 residues. CDR1 is MNHEY and CDR2 is SMNVEV in the germline V gene (reference sequence). The CDR3 DNA reads TGTGCCGGCATCTTGGGAGATACGCAGTATTTT. Translating gives CAGILGDTQYF.

The table lists this clonotype with many counts. The chain is built from TRBV12-3 or TRBV12-4 and TRBJ1-1, with D maybe TRBD1 (5 bases). Trimming shortened V by 8 bases and J by 7 bases, and 17 bases separated the two germline ends. CDR3 length: 13 residues. CDR3 residues: CASGLGQGVEAFF. The CDR3 region has the DNA TGTGCCAGCGGCCTGGGTCAGGGCGTTGAAGCTTTCTTT.

This clonotype was recorded many times. The genes are TRBV29-1 and TRBJ2-3; D may match TRBD1 or TRBD2 (5 bases each). This CDR3 contains 10 residues. The V end was cut by 7 bases, the J end by 12 bases, with 14 bases between. Germline V gene sequence: CDR1 SQVTM, CDR2 ANQGSEA. Written as DNA, the CDR3 is TGCAGCGCCGGGACCTTAAGTCAGTATTTT. Amino acids: CSAGTLSQYF.